Listed below are T cell receptor beta chains from one sample, sequenced in a study of brain T cells in children with intractable seizures. Some clones are missing from TCRdb's copy, which holds only in-frame ones; the method was immunoSEQ multiplex PCR. Seen here are 50,000 to 80,000 clones, about 96% observed once, and the top ten hold more than 0.35%. This material consisted of peripheral blood, taken at surgery. Every receptor here comes from a boy younger than two with focal cortical dysplasia and intractable seizures. The CDR3 runs from the conserved cysteine through the conserved F or W. The D gene is left open where the match is weak. Clone size appears in some rows only: once, few, many, or a class for an expanded clone.

>TRBD1|NA|TRBV4-2|TRBJ1-4
TGTGCCAGCAGCCAAACCGGGACAGGGGGTGAAAAACTGTTTTTT
CASSQTGTGGEKLFF
>NA|NA|TRBV5-4|TRBJ2-7
TGTGCCAGCAGCTTAGGAAACCAAAAGTACTTC
CASSLGNQKYF
>NA|NA|TRBV24-1|TRBJ1-2
TGTGCCACCAGTGACCCCAACTATGGCTACACCTTC
CATSDPNYGYTF
>TRBD1|NA|TRBV5-1|TRBJ1-6
TGCGCCAGCAGCTCGAATCCGGGACAGTATCGTTCACCCCTCCACTTT
CASSSNPGQYRSPLHF
>NA|NA|TRBV6-5|TRBJ2-3
TGTGCCAGCCGCTTGGGTCTAGCTCAGGATACGCAGTATTTT
CASRLGLAQDTQYF
>TRBD2|NA|TRBV7-6|TRBJ2-5
TGTGCCAGCAGCCCAACCGGGACTAGCGCGGAGACCCAGTACTTC
CASSPTGTSAETQYF
>TRBD1|once|TRBV6-5|TRBJ2-7
TGTGCCAGCAGCGGGACAGGGGCCCCGAAGCAGTACTTC
CASSGTGAPKQYF
>NA|NA|TRBV23-1|TRBJ2-7
TGCGCCAGCAGGGGATTTCGGGACCCCTACGAGCAGTACTTC
CASRGFRDPYEQYF
>NA|NA|TRBV5-1|TRBJ2-3
TGCGCCAGCAGCTTGGTTGGGGGAGATACGCAGTATTTT
CASSLVGGDTQYF
>NA|NA|TRBV19|TRBJ1-1
TGTGCCAGTAGTATTTTACGGGAACCCGGGGTGAACACTGAAGCTTTCTTT
CASSILREPGVNTEAFF
>NA|NA|TRBV28|TRBJ2-1
TGTGCCGCCAAGACAGAGGACGGGGTACGGTTCTTC
CAAKTEDGVRFF
>NA|NA|TRBV10-3|TRBJ1-1
TGTGCCGTACAGGGAGGGGTGAACACTGAAGCTTTCTTT
CAVQGGVNTEAFF
>TRBD2|NA|TRBV3-1/TRBV3-2|TRBJ2-7
TGTGCCAGCAGCCAAGGGTTAGCGGGGGGGTACGAGCAGTACTTC
CASSQGLAGGYEQYF
>TRBD2|NA|TRBV27|TRBJ2-4
TGTGCCAGCAGTTTTCCCGGACTAGCGGGAGCCAAAAACATTCAGTACTTC
CASSFPGLAGAKNIQYF
>TRBD2|NA|TRBV10-1|TRBJ2-1
TGCGCCAGCAGTGAAAGCGGGGGGGTCCCCTACAATGAGCAGTTCTTC
CASSESGGVPYNEQFF
>NA|NA|TRBV19|TRBJ1-2
TGTGCCAGTAGTCTACAGGGATCAAACTATGGCTACACCTTC
CASSLQGSNYGYTF
>NA|NA|TRBV7-9|TRBJ2-3
TGTGCCAGCAGCCATCAATGGTGGACAGATACGCAGTATTTT
CASSHQWWTDTQYF
>TRBD2|NA|TRBV7-2|TRBJ2-3
TGTGCCAGCAGCTTAACAAGCGGGAGCGGCACAGATACGCAGTATTTT
CASSLTSGSGTDTQYF
>TRBD1|NA|TRBV28|TRBJ2-7
TGTGCCAGCAGTTTAGCGGACAGGGGGTCAGGGGAGCAGTACTTC
CASSLADRGSGEQYF
>NA|NA|TRBV19|TRBJ1-1
TGTGCCAGTAGGAACGACGGGGGGCTCACTGAAGCTTTCTTT
CASRNDGGLTEAFF
>NA|once|TRBV6-2/TRBV6-3|TRBJ2-3
TGTGCCAGCAGTTACCCCTACACAGATACGCAGTATTTT
CASSYPYTDTQYF
>NA|NA|TRBV19|TRBJ1-5
TGTGCCAGTACCCCGAAGCAGGGGCTCAATCAGCCCCAGCATTTT
CASTPKQGLNQPQHF
>TRBD2|NA|TRBV7-9|TRBJ2-7
TGTGCCAGCAGCATTAGCGGGAGAGGAGGTTACGAGCAGTACTTC
CASSISGRGGYEQYF
>TRBD1|once|TRBV4-3|TRBJ2-7
TGCGCCAGCAGCCACTACCGGGACAGCTCCTACGAGCAGTACTTC
CASSHYRDSSYEQYF